Below are 6 T cell receptor beta chains sequenced from a single sample in a study of identical twins. MiXCR, applied by TCRdb to the 5' RACE reads, yields one record per CDR3 protein. Counted here are nearly 200,000 distinct CDR3 sequences, approximately 15% occurring once; the ten biggest clones make up 35% to 50%. The sample also formed part of further work on T cells expressing NK-cell markers.

Sample: CD8+ T cells sorted from blood. The receptors come from a young woman in good health.

The rearrangement joins TRBV11-2 to TRBJ2-1, with D tentatively TRBD1 or TRBD2 (5 bases each). Trimming stripped 1 base from V and 0 bases from J, with 13 bases between. The CDR3 is made up of 17 amino acids. CDR1 and CDR2 (germline): SGHAT, FQNNGV. The CDR3 bases are TGTGCCAGCAGCTTAGGCACGGGGCACAGCTCCTACAATGAGCAGTTCTTC. Amino acid sequence: CASSLGTGHSSYNEQFF.

This clonotype has ten or more counts. CDR3 protein: CASSTRPRLYEAFF. In nucleotides, the CDR3 is TGTGCCAGCAGTACCCGCCCTCGACTCTACGAGGCTTTCTTT. The chain is built from TRBV12-3 or TRBV12-4 and TRBJ1-1; D remains ambiguous. With 5 bases removed from V and 11 bases from J, the gap between germline ends came to 21 bases. The CDR3 loop spans 14 amino acids.

This clonotype was counted ten times or more. The chain joins TRBV6-4 to TRBJ2-1; D may be TRBD2 (5 bases). This CDR3 is built from 13 residues. Germline V CDR1 and CDR2: MRHNA, SNTAGT. The germline V and J ends were trimmed by 5 bases and 9 bases, with 14 bases remaining between them. CDR3 nucleotide sequence: TGTGCCAGCAGTACTACTGGGGAGTCTGAGCAGTTCTTC. This sequence encodes CASSTTGESEQFF.

This chain joins TRBV9 and TRBJ2-1, with TRBD2 identical over 10 bases. Trimming cost V 1 base and J 6 bases; bases outside gene matches: 10. The length of the CDR3 is 17 residues. Germline CDR1 SGDLS, CDR2 YYNGEE. The CDR3 region is CASSVNSGGAGSNEQFF. The CDR3 nucleotides read TGTGCCAGCAGCGTAAACAGCGGGGGGGCAGGTTCCAATGAGCAGTTCTTC. Complete variable domain (other parts from reference TRBV9 and TRBJ2-1): DSGVTQTPKHLITATGQRVTLRCSPRSGDLSVYWYQQSLDQGLQFLIQYYNGEERAKGNILERFSAQQFPDLHSELNLSSLELGDSALYFCASSVNSGGAGSNEQFFGPGTRLTVL.

The table lists this clonotype with a few counts. The chain is built from TRBV27 and TRBJ2-1; 7 bases map to TRBD2. The junction had 7 bases not matched to a gene; V was cut back by 1 base and J by 10 bases. In germline, CDR1 is MNHEY, CDR2 SMNVEV (reference sequence). The CDR3 has 14 residues. The CDR3 bases are TGTGCCAGCAGTTTATGGGGGAGGGGCGGGGAGCAGTTCTTC. Its translation is CASSLWGRGGEQFF.

In this sample, this clonotype turned up a few times. The rearrangement joins TRBV20-1 to TRBJ2-1, with TRBD1 matching over 7 bases. This CDR3 is 17 amino acids long. Per germline, CDR1 DFQATT and CDR2 SNEGSKA (reference sequence). V lost 0 bases, J lost 1 base, and 9 bases stayed unmatched. The CDR3 reads CSARDHEDRVSYNEQFF. CDR3 nucleotide sequence: TGCAGTGCTAGAGATCACGAAGACAGGGTGTCCTACAATGAGCAGTTCTTC.